This T cell receptor beta chain appears in the sequencing data of a study of T cell responses to AZD1222 COVID-19 vaccine. In its sample, this clone was seen a few times. Its specificity is not known. Study observations and caveats: Repertoire sampling was restricted to post-peak T cell response timepoints. Regions left unmutated in variants are reportedly the target of nearly half of spike-specific TCRs. At study baseline, merely roughly 6 AZD1222 recipients were seropositive.

Pooling covered second doses at about 4 or about 12 weeks. Sequencing used immunoSEQ multiplex PCR; TCRdb keeps in-frame clones, though not all of them. The sample holds approximately 140,000 clones; roughly 88% are singletons and the top ten take 1.5% to 2%. The sequence was collected from an adult who received the AZD1222 COVID-19 vaccine. Sequences were derived from peripheral blood, sampled 28 days after the second AZD1222 dose.

Here the CDR3 reads CASTYDRGNGYTF. The CDR3 DNA follows: TGTGCCAGCACCTATGACAGGGGGAATGGCTACACCTTC. The V and J genes are TRBV2 and TRBJ1-2; 9 bases align to TRBD1. J gave up 6 bases and V 7 bases, and 6 bases lay outside the gene matches. The CDR3 loop spans 13 amino acids. Per the germline V gene, CDR1 is SNHLY and CDR2 is FYNNEI.